These 5 T cell receptor beta chains originate from one sample sequenced in a study of blood T cell repertoires in COVID-19. The method was immunoSEQ multiplex PCR; TCRdb's version includes in-frame clones alone and lacks a portion of them. The sample carries approximately 190,000 clones, just under 85% recorded once. Source material: peripheral blood. The receptors stem from a woman in her seventies with active or convalescent COVID-19.

This clone is a singleton in its sample. The chain combines TRBV4-1 with TRBJ2-1; 11 positions match TRBD2. This CDR3 comprises 15 residues. V lost 1 base, J lost 9 bases, and 5 bases stayed unmatched. CDR1 is MGHRA and CDR2 is YSYEKL in the germline V gene. The CDR3 nucleotides are TGCGCCAGCAGCCAAGGACCGGGACTAGCGGCTGAGCAGTTCTTC. Translating it yields CASSQGPGLAAEQFF.

Notes on this clone: The same CDR3 also results from other DNA sequences found in this sample. The chain joins TRBV9 to TRBJ1-1; a possible D gene is TRBD1 (5 bases). Germline CDR1 SGDLS, CDR2 YYNGEE. CDR3 length: 13 amino acids. V lost 0 bases and J lost 4, with 7 bases in between. The CDR3 sequence is CASSVAQGTEAFF. The DNA of the CDR3 is TGTGCCAGCAGCGTAGCCCAGGGCACTGAAGCTTTCTTT.

CDR3 loop: CASCALIGDNEQFF. DNA for the CDR3: TGTGCCAGCTGCGCGCTGATAGGGGACAATGAGCAGTTCTTC. The gene calls are TRBV19 and TRBJ2-1; D possibly corresponds to TRBD1 (5 bases). The CDR3 is 14 residues long. CDR1 and CDR2 from the germline V gene are LNHDA and SQIVND (reference sequence). Trimming took 9 bases from V and 5 from J, leaving 17 bases between them.

Of note for this clone: The same CDR3 can be traced to other DNA sequences in this sample. The J gene is TRBJ2-1, the V gene TRBV14, with 11 positions matching TRBD2. The V and J ends lost 4 bases and 8 bases, in that order; junction bases with no gene match: 7. Germline CDR1 is SGHDN and CDR2 is FVKESK. CDR3 length equals 15 residues. CDR3 amino acids: CASSPGLAGWDEQFF. DNA of the CDR3: TGTGCCAGCAGCCCCGGACTAGCGGGTTGGGATGAGCAGTTCTTC.

V and J are TRBV24-1 and TRBJ2-3; TRBD2 aligns across 13 bases. The junction had 5 bases not matched to a gene; V was cut back by 4 bases and J by 2 bases. Germline assignment: CDR1 KGHDR and CDR2 SFDVKD. The CDR3 has 17 amino acids. DNA of the CDR3: TGTGCCACCAGTGACACTAGCGGGAGGGTAGACACAGATACGCAGTATTTT. Protein product: CATSDTSGRVDTDTQYF.